This TCR beta chain was captured in a study of blood T cell repertoires in COVID-19 (dated by TCRdb to 2020 to 2021). Regarding the study in general: Samples from collaborators originated in the United States, Italy and Spain and spanned both the acute and convalescent phases of COVID-19. A freely available public database, intended as a resource for researchers studying the immune response to SARS-CoV-2, is where the repertoires were released. Where available, HLA class I and class II types were obtained from metadata supplied by the sample provider rather than from assay-based typing. The material from the prospective study consisted of cDNA or gDNA derived from T cells, B-cell-depleted T cells, or PBMCs. Sample metadata almost always included a de-identified subject ID, COVID-19 status, age in years and sex. Subjects who had been exposed to COVID-19, were actively infected with it, or had recovered from it provided the deeply sampled blood TCRbeta repertoires that made up the dataset. The samples were drawn from two sources: the first 160 participants of the ongoing ImmuneRACE study, and over 950 subjects contributed by 6 global collaborators.

The CDR3, cysteine through phenylalanine, is 13 amino acids long. Only CDR3 DNA is held: 39 bases, read in frame from base 1. The germline V gene provides CDR1 MDHEN and CDR2 SYDVKM. V is clipped by 4 bases and J by 6 bases, and the sequence between their germline boundaries is 12 bases long. Collaborating institutions collected whole blood in K2EDTA tubes following their own protocols. For TCRbeta analysis, collaborators shipped samples in one of three forms: frozen whole blood, isolated PBMCs, or DNA extracted from either of those sample types. To note about this clone: Its binding antigen is unknown. No quality values exist for individual bases; no much larger clone is one base distant.

Overall results and qualifications from the work: Clinical and demographic metadata were provided uncurated, with the amount varying by source and participant.

The immunoSEQ Assay, a bias-controlled multiplex PCR, was used to amplify TCRbeta CDR3 regions from genomic DNA. Regarding the original processing steps: Nucleated cell counts per sample were estimated from amplification of reference gene primers within the assay. Sequence reads were collapsed and filtered to measure the absolute abundance of every unique TCRbeta CDR3 rearrangement. Productive Simpson clonality was computed per sample as the square root of Simpson's diversity index over productive rearrangements. This is the immuneACCESS table as TCRdb keeps it, with only in-frame sequences that have V and J called. A part of the clones is gone; compared with another copy, unresolved V genes explain less than half, and the rest is unexplained. The DNA gave D and trimming, while V, J and clone size come from that table. The sample includes a few hundred thousand clones, with 70% to 90% observed a single time. The ten top clones hold around 4.5% of the sample.

Sequenced input: peripheral blood. Rearrangement joined TRBV28 to TRBJ1-1; TRBD1 could be the D gene, as 5 bases match. This TCR derives from a woman between 45 and 60 years old with active or convalescent COVID-19. This receptor carries the CDR3 CASSWQGRAEAFF. At the DNA level, the sequence is TGTGCCAGCAGTTGGCAGGGTAGGGCTGAAGCTTTCTTT.